The 4 T cell receptor beta chains below were found in one sample sequenced in a study of blood T cells in healthy people across ages. Combining a sample-barcoded 5' primer with a J-beta primer mix, a second PCR ran for roughly 7 to 11 cycles. TCRdb re-called the 5' RACE reads with MiXCR, one entry per CDR3 protein. The data show 650,000 to 700,000 distinct CDR3 sequences, roughly half seen once. The sample comprised blood. All receptors come from an elderly woman in good health.

Concerning this clonotype: One end of the junction fails to match germline, which may point to a read error. The chain recombines TRBV29-1 with TRBJ2-3; D gene ambiguous. In germline, CDR1 is SQVTM, CDR2 ANQGSEA. This CDR3 is 13 amino acids long. CDR3 sequence (DNA): TGCAGCGTTGGAAGACTGGGGTGGGATACACAGTATTTT. It yields the protein CSVGRLGWDTQYF.

This clonotype was seen repeatedly, ten times or more. The V and J genes are TRBV7-2 and TRBJ2-3; no clear D gene. The CDR3 length is 15 residues. Between the trimmed V and J ends, which lost 0 bases and 5 bases, there was a span of 12 bases. The germline V gene encodes CDR1 SGHTA and CDR2 FQGNSA. CDR3 loop: CASSLAGLVVDTQYF. The CDR3 nucleotides read TGTGCCAGCAGCTTAGCTGGGCTTGTCGTAGATACGCAGTATTTT. The entire variable domain, with the rest obtained from reference TRBV7-2 and TRBJ2-3, is as follows: GAGVSQSPSNKVTEKGKDVELRCDPISGHTALYWYRQSLGQGLEFLIYFQGNSAPDKSGLPSDRFSAERTGGSVSTLTIQRTQQEDSAVYLCASSLAGLVVDTQYFGPGTRLTVL.

This clonotype was counted only a few times. This chain uses TRBV29-1 with TRBJ2-7; possible D gene TRBD2, 6 bases. Germline CDR1 is SQVTM and CDR2 is ANQGSEA. V shed 0 bases and J shed 4 bases, with 10 bases lying between them. The CDR3 is 13 residues long. The chain's CDR3 is CSVEDVGGYEQYF. CDR3 nucleotides: TGCAGCGTTGAAGATGTTGGGGGGTACGAGCAGTACTTC.

For this clonotype: Germline and junction disagree at one end, which may indicate a read error. This CDR3 reads CASSQETLATIGEQFF. The CDR3 DNA sequence: TGCGCCAGCAGCCAAGAGACACTAGCCACAATCGGTGAGCAGTTCTTC. The V and J genes are TRBV3-1 and TRBJ2-1, with D possibly being TRBD2 (6 bases). Germline lookup yields CDR1 LGHDT and CDR2 YNNKEL (reference sequence). CDR3 length: 16 residues.